This is a list of T cell receptor beta chains from one sample in a study of shared T cell receptors in the human thymus. Profiled with immunoSEQ multiplex PCR; TCRdb holds only in-frame clones, not every one. The table has some 700,000 clones, 70% to 90% seen once. The same data also went into a second study, on human thymus T cells.

The sequenced sample was thymocytes. The receptor set was obtained from a girl under three years old with a congenital heart defect. Each CDR3 is given with its conserved first and last residue. The D gene is left open where the match is weak. Size values are once, few and many counts, or a class for expanded clones, and some rows have none.

clone size	V gene	CDR3 length	D gene	J gene	CDR3 protein	CDR3 DNA
-	TRBV9	19	-	TRBJ1-3	CASSVGVVERGKSGNTIYF	TGTGCCAGCAGCGTAGGCGTAGTGGAAAGGGGCAAGTCTGGAAACACCATATATTTT
-	TRBV27	17	TRBD1	TRBJ2-1	CASSLPPDRATYNEQFF	TGTGCCAGCAGTCTGCCCCCGGACAGGGCGACCTACAATGAGCAGTTCTTC
-	TRBV14	13	-	TRBJ1-3	CASSHVKRNTIYF	TGTGCCAGCAGCCATGTCAAAAGAAACACCATATATTTT
-	TRBV5-1	15	-	TRBJ2-2	CASSPSGTNTGELFF	TGCGCCAGCAGTCCCTCCGGGACTAACACCGGGGAGCTGTTTTTT
-	TRBV6-5	15	TRBD1	TRBJ1-1	CASSYSRDRDSEAFF	TGTGCCAGCAGTTACTCGAGGGACAGGGATTCTGAAGCTTTCTTT
-	TRBV7-3	14	TRBD2	TRBJ2-3	CASSLRGDTDTQYF	TGTGCCAGCAGCTTGCGGGGGGATACAGATACGCAGTATTTT
-	TRBV18	17	TRBD2	TRBJ2-3	CASSPGTSGGATDTQYF	TGTGCCAGCTCACCTGGGACTAGCGGGGGGGCCACAGATACGCAGTATTTT
-	TRBV27	17	-	TRBJ1-2	CASSLSRSGDANYGYTF	TGTGCCAGCAGTCTAAGCCGTTCAGGCGACGCTAACTATGGCTACACCTTC
-	TRBV19	16	TRBD1	TRBJ1-2	CASSSRTGRRNYGYTF	TGTGCCAGTAGTTCTAGGACAGGGAGAAGAAACTATGGCTACACCTTC
-	TRBV25-1	17	-	TRBJ1-1	CASSPRSTGRQNTEAFF	TGTGCCAGCAGTCCCCGCTCAACAGGGCGGCAGAACACTGAAGCTTTCTTT
-	TRBV15	20	-	TRBJ2-7	CATSRSEAGPSKGRYYEQYF	TGTGCCACCAGCAGATCCGAGGCAGGGCCCAGTAAAGGAAGGTACTACGAGCAGTACTTC
once	TRBV6-1	14	-	TRBJ1-6	CASNPIGVPSPLHF	TGTGCCAGCAATCCCATCGGGGTCCCTTCACCCCTCCACTTT
-	TRBV6-6	15	TRBD2	TRBJ2-1	CASTMGTSGYNEQFF	TGTGCCAGCACCATGGGGACTAGCGGCTACAATGAGCAGTTCTTC
-	TRBV5-4	14	-	TRBJ1-6	CASSKRGVNSPLHF	TGTGCCAGCAGCAAACGGGGGGTGAATTCACCCCTCCACTTT
-	TRBV4-3	16	TRBD2	TRBJ2-5	CASSQTGTNLVETQYF	TGCGCCAGCAGCCAAACCGGGACTAACCTCGTGGAGACCCAGTACTTC
-	TRBV6-1	16	-	TRBJ1-2	CASSEALGISGYGYTF	TGTGCCAGCAGTGAAGCTTTGGGCATCTCTGGCTATGGCTACACCTTC
few	TRBV21-1	18	-	TRBJ1-6	CASSKKPWDRTRNSPLHF	TGTGCCAGCAGCAAAAAACCATGGGACAGGACAAGGAATTCACCCCTCCACTTT
-	TRBV5-5	14	-	TRBJ1-1	CASSLGGVNTEAFF	TGTGCCAGCAGCTTGGGCGGCGTTAACACTGAAGCTTTCTTT
-	TRBV5-8	16	-	TRBJ1-1	CASSSSVLTFFPEAFF	TGTGCCAGCAGCTCGTCTGTCTTGACATTTTTCCCTGAAGCTTTCTTT
-	TRBV2	18	TRBD2	TRBJ2-5	CASRDPQAGGPPGETQYF	TGTGCCAGCAGGGACCCCCAAGCGGGGGGGCCTCCAGGAGAGACCCAGTACTTC